This T cell receptor (beta chain) was identified in a study of T-cell reconstitution after alpha-beta-depleted transplantation in children. The study's findings and limits: Several hundred expanded graft clones reportedly gave rise to the alpha-beta T cells present about two months after transplant. Some patients' high day-60 TCRbeta diversity was attributed to recipient cells surviving conditioning. T-cell numbers and diversity, one year after transplant, stemmed largely from T cells that were newly produced.

Concerning this clonotype: Its antigen is unknown.

It was with unique molecular identifiers that the TCRbeta library was prepared. TCRdb fed the PCR reads into MiXCR, producing one record per CDR3 protein. The table has about 510,000 distinct CDR3 sequences, about an eighth seen once. V lost 5 bases to trimming and J lost 8 bases, with 13 bases between them. CDR3 length: 13 residues. CDR1 is SEHNR, CDR2 FQNEAQ, per germline (reference sequence). The chain links TRBV7-9 to TRBJ2-1; D may be TRBD1 (7 bases). The sequence derives from a female patient under 10 years old who had a stem cell transplant for aplastic anemia, so the T cells may come from the graft donor. The sample was PBMCs, mostly from graft donor cells, taken 180 days after TCRalphabeta/CD19-depleted stem cell transplant. The CDR3 spells CASSPPRGDEQFF. The CDR3 region has the DNA TGTGCCAGCAGCCCCCCCAGGGGGGATGAGCAGTTCTTC.